A single sample gave rise to the 32 T cell receptor beta chains below, sequenced in a study of shared clonotypes between healthy human individuals (dated by TCRdb to 2018 to 2021). CD8 naive samples were CD45RO-negative cells positively selected for CCR7, giving a CD45RA+CCR7+ population that excluded TemRA cells. The library was produced with the immunoSEQ multiplex PCR assay. TCRdb holds this immuneACCESS table with in-frame rearrangements only. Some clones are missing; in checked studies, unresolved V genes explain under half, and the rest has no known cause. The sample table holds 1.5 million to 2.5 million clones, of which less than 95% were seen once. In total, the top ten clones hold around 1.2% of the sample. The material sequenced was naive CD8+ T cells sorted from blood. This sample's cell subset or site label indicates: CD45RA+CCR7+. The receptors come from a man between 18 and 29 years old in good health.

This sequence joins TRBV5-5 and TRBJ2-7; D remains unclear. The germline CDR1 and CDR2 sequences are SGHKS and YYEKEE (reference sequence). V lost 4 bases and J lost 3, with 8 bases in between. CDR3 length equals 12 residues. The CDR3 DNA sequence: TGTGCCAGCAGCCCACACGGCTACGAGCAGTACTTC. Amino acid sequence: CASSPHGYEQYF.

In its sample, this clone was seen once. The CDR3 region is CASSTIGTGETQYF. As DNA, the CDR3 is TGTGCCAGTAGTACCATAGGGACAGGTGAGACCCAGTACTTC. This chain links TRBV19 with TRBJ2-5, with 8 bases lining up with TRBD1. Germline V CDR1 and CDR2: LNHDA, SQIVND (reference sequence). V lost 4 bases and J lost 5; bases outside the gene matches: 6. This CDR3 has 14 residues.

The V gene is TRBV6-5, the J gene TRBJ1-4; perhaps TRBD1 as D (5 bases). The CDR3 loop spans 12 amino acids. V lost 6 bases and J 6 bases, leaving 8 bases between the germline ends. Germline V gene data show CDR1 as MNHEY and CDR2 as SVGAGI. This CDR3 is CASRSTDEKLFF. CDR3 nucleotide sequence: TGTGCCAGCAGGTCGACAGATGAAAAACTGTTTTTT.

V usage is TRBV7-9 and J usage is TRBJ1-1; weak D call: TRBD1 (5 bases). Looked up from germline, CDR1 is SEHNR and CDR2 is FQNEAQ (reference sequence). V lost 5 bases, J lost 2 bases, and 15 bases lay in between. CDR3 length: 15 amino acids. Here the CDR3 DNA reads TGTGCCAGCAGCCCGGTGACAGACCTCAACACTGAAGCTTTCTTT. Translation: CASSPVTDLNTEAFF.

The chain links TRBV28 to TRBJ1-5; D is unclear. The CDR3 loop spans 16 amino acids. Germline V gene lookup returns CDR1 MDHEN and CDR2 SYDVKM. Deletions cut 3 bases from V and 0 bases from J, with 12 bases between. Written as DNA, the CDR3 is TGTGCCAGCAGTTTGAGAGGGCTCCATAGCAATCAGCCCCAGCATTTT. Translation: CASSLRGLHSNQPQHF. The full variable domain, with the rest looked up from reference TRBV28 and TRBJ1-5, is DVKVTQSSRYLVKRTGEKVFLECVQDMDHENMFWYRQDPGLGLRLIYFSYDVKMKEKGDIPEGYSVSREKKERFSLILESASTNQTSMYLCASSLRGLHSNQPQHFGDGTRLSIL.

CDR3 in amino acids: CASSVASLYGYTF. The DNA for the CDR3 is TGTGCCAGCAGCGTAGCCAGCTTATATGGCTACACCTTC. The chain employs TRBV9 and TRBJ1-2, with D uncertain. The CDR3 contains 13 residues. The germline V gene encodes CDR1 SGDLS and CDR2 YYNGEE. Trimming shortened V by 0 bases and J by 5 bases, and 8 bases separated the two germline ends.

The chain couples TRBV4-1 to TRBJ1-2; D gene ambiguous. With 0 bases removed from V and 1 base from J, the gap between germline ends came to 9 bases. The CDR3 is made up of 15 amino acids. Germline lookup yields CDR1 MGHRA and CDR2 YSYEKL. The CDR3 region is CASSQDAILNYGYTF. CDR3 coding DNA: TGCGCCAGCAGCCAAGATGCCATTCTTAACTATGGCTACACCTTC.

Note on this clone: Other DNA sequences within the sample encode an identical CDR3. CDR3 nucleotide sequence: TGCGCCAGCAGCTTGGGAACCTACGAGCAGTACTTC. Translation: CASSLGTYEQYF. The rearrangement uses TRBV5-1 and TRBJ2-7; D remains ambiguous. V lost 0 bases and J lost 2, with 3 bases in between. Germline CDR1 and CDR2: SGHRS and YFSETQ. This CDR3 region has 12 residues.

A single count supports this clone. The chain has TRBV5-6 and TRBJ2-7; D may be TRBD2 (6 bases). This CDR3 has 14 amino acids. Germline V gene data show CDR1 as SGHDT and CDR2 as YYEEEE. Trimming pared 0 bases from V and 4 bases from J, leaving 11 bases between. The CDR3 is CASSLAGTLYEQYF. In DNA, the CDR3 is TGTGCCAGCAGCTTGGCCGGGACTCTGTACGAGCAGTACTTC. The full variable domain, with the rest looked up from reference TRBV5-6 and TRBJ2-7, is DAGVTQSPTHLIKTRGQQVTLRCSPKSGHDTVSWYQQALGQGPQFIFQYYEEEERQRGNFPDRFSGHQFPNYSSELNVNALLLGDSALYLCASSLAGTLYEQYFGPGTRLTVT.

This clone was picked up a small number of times. Here the CDR3 DNA reads TGTGCCACCCATGAGGGAGTTGGCACCGGGGAGCTGTTTTTT. This codes for CATHEGVGTGELFF. The chain carries TRBV7-2 and TRBJ2-2; a possible D gene is TRBD2 (5 bases). The CDR3 loop spans 14 amino acids. Trimming left V 10 bases short and J 4 bases short, with 16 bases between. Germline CDR1 reads SGHTA; CDR2 reads FQGNSA.

This CDR3 reads CASRPAAGGGEQYF. The CDR3 nucleotides read TGTGCCAGCAGACCCGCCGCAGGAGGTGGCGAGCAGTACTTC. This chain connects TRBV27 to TRBJ2-7, with TRBD2 as a possible D gene (5 bases). Germline CDR1 MNHEY, CDR2 SMNVEV (reference sequence). The CDR3 is 14 amino acids. V dropped 6 bases and J dropped 6 bases, with 18 bases sitting between them.

V and J are TRBV4-1 and TRBJ2-1; D is perhaps TRBD1 (6 bases). The V gene lost 0 bases and the J gene lost 5 bases, with 17 bases spanning the gap. Germline values: CDR1 MGHRA, CDR2 YSYEKL. The CDR3 is 17 amino acids. DNA for the CDR3: TGCGCCAGCAGCCAAGATTGGGCTAGTGAGGGGGACAATGAGCAGTTCTTC. Amino acid sequence: CASSQDWASEGDNEQFF.

The V gene is TRBV28, the J gene TRBJ2-7; D possibly corresponds to TRBD2 (5 bases). Germline CDR1 and CDR2: MDHEN and SYDVKM. Trimming left V 2 bases short and J 9 bases short, with 14 bases between. CDR3 length equals 13 residues. Written as DNA, the CDR3 is TGTGCCAGCAGTTTAATCGGACGGAGCGGGCAGTACTTC. Amino acids: CASSLIGRSGQYF. Using reference TRBV28 and TRBJ2-7 for the parts outside the CDR3, the full variable domain is DVKVTQSSRYLVKRTGEKVFLECVQDMDHENMFWYRQDPGLGLRLIYFSYDVKMKEKGDIPEGYSVSREKKERFSLILESASTNQTSMYLCASSLIGRSGQYFGPGTRLTVT.

This clone was counted a single time. The J gene is TRBJ2-3, the V gene TRBV4-3; 7 bases align to TRBD1. Losses at the gene ends were 4 bases for V and 5 bases for J; bases not matched to a gene: 12. This CDR3 is 16 amino acids long. Germline lookup yields CDR1 LGHNA and CDR2 YSLEER. DNA for the CDR3: TGCGCCAGCAGCCGGGTAATGGGACAGAGCGAAGATACGCAGTATTTT. Translating gives CASSRVMGQSEDTQYF.

The chain joins TRBV19 to TRBJ2-1; D remains ambiguous. V was pared by 3 bases and J by 5 bases, with 8 bases between. From germline, CDR1 is LNHDA and CDR2 SQIVND (reference sequence). The CDR3 is made up of 13 amino acids. CDR3 sequence (DNA): TGTGCCAGTAGTATTGCTCTCGACAATGAGCAGTTCTTC. This sequence encodes CASSIALDNEQFF.

The rearrangement joins TRBV10-3 to TRBJ2-2; 9 positions agree with TRBD1. The CDR3 runs to 14 residues. V was clipped by 7 bases and J by 9 bases; unmatched bases: 9. CDR1 and CDR2 (germline): ENHRY, SYGVKD. CDR3 DNA: TGTGCCATCACCGAGTTAGGACAGGGGAGGGAGCTGTTTTTT. It is translated as CAITELGQGRELFF.

The gene calls are TRBV6-6 and TRBJ1-3; the D is unclear. V was shortened by 6 bases and J by 8 bases, with 23 bases between the two germline ends. The V gene's germline CDR1 is MNHNY and CDR2 SVGAGI (reference sequence). The CDR3 runs 16 residues. CDR3 amino acids: CASSQETTPIWDTIYF. Written as DNA, the CDR3 is TGTGCCAGCAGCCAGGAGACAACCCCCATATGGGACACCATATATTTT.

CDR3 region: CASSFGGTNQPQHF. The CDR3 DNA is TGTGCCAGCAGTTTTGGCGGGACCAATCAGCCCCAGCATTTT. The genes are TRBV27 and TRBJ1-5, with D possibly matching TRBD1 (5 bases). Germline lookup yields CDR1 MNHEY and CDR2 SMNVEV (reference sequence). Between the trimmed V and J ends, which lost 3 bases and 3 bases, there was a span of 9 bases. The CDR3 contains 14 residues.

This chain links TRBV9 with TRBJ2-3; perhaps D is TRBD1 or TRBD2 (5 bases each). The germline V gene has CDR1 SGDLS and CDR2 YYNGEE. This CDR3 contains 16 residues. The germline V and J ends were trimmed by 1 base and 3 bases, with 15 bases remaining between them. CDR3 protein: CASSVSWEQGTDTQYF. The CDR3 DNA reads TGTGCCAGCAGCGTATCGTGGGAGCAGGGAACAGATACGCAGTATTTT.

This clone has just a few counts. The chain links TRBV6-1 to TRBJ2-7; tentatively, D is TRBD1 or TRBD2 (5 bases each). This CDR3 region has 13 residues. Germline V gives CDR1 MNHNS, CDR2 SASEGT. V was trimmed by 10 bases and J by 1 base, leaving 14 bases between them. CDR3 region: CATRETDSYEQYF. CDR3 coding DNA: TGTGCCACCAGGGAGACAGATTCCTACGAGCAGTACTTC.

This rearrangement joins TRBV30 to TRBJ2-7; 8 nucleotides line up with TRBD2. CDR3 length: 14 amino acids. Germline V CDR1 and CDR2: GTSNPN, SVGIG (reference sequence). V was pared by 0 bases and J by 5 bases, with 6 bases of the junction left unmatched. CDR3 sequence (DNA): TGTGCCTGGAGTGTACAAGGACTAGCCGACGAGCAGTACTTC. Translated, it gives CAWSVQGLADEQYF.

The CDR3 coding sequence is TGTGCCAGCAGCTCAGGGGGCTGGGGCACTGAAGCTTTCTTT. It translates to CASSSGGWGTEAFF. This sequence joins TRBV13 and TRBJ1-1, with 8 bases matching TRBD1. The CDR3 is made up of 14 amino acids. Germline assignment: CDR1 PRHDT and CDR2 FYEKMQ (reference sequence). Losses at the gene ends were 4 bases for V and 4 bases for J; bases not matched to a gene: 5.

The chain employs TRBV4-1 and TRBJ2-7; D is perhaps TRBD1 (6 bases). The germline V gene has CDR1 MGHRA and CDR2 YSYEKL. The V end was cut by 1 base, the J end by 4 bases, with 20 bases between. The CDR3 length is 17 residues. CDR3 DNA sequence: TGCGCCAGCAGCCAAGCCCCTCCGGGACAAATAGCGTACGAGCAGTACTTC. Its protein product is CASSQAPPGQIAYEQYF.

This sequence joins TRBV28 and TRBJ1-1; 9 nucleotides align to TRBD1. V lost 6 bases, J lost 6 bases, and 8 bases stayed unmatched. Germline-derived CDR1 and CDR2 are MDHEN and SYDVKM. The CDR3 has 14 amino acids. The CDR3 nucleotides read TGTGCCAGCAGCTGGGGACAGGGTATCGCTGAAGCTTTCTTT. The encoded protein is CASSWGQGIAEAFF.

This chain connects TRBV28 to TRBJ2-7; 8 positions match TRBD2. The CDR3 contains 13 residues. Germline V gene lookup returns CDR1 MDHEN and CDR2 SYDVKM. V shed 6 bases, J shed 6 bases, and the junction held 7 bases outside the gene matches. CDR3 protein: CASSPGGDSEQYF. CDR3 DNA: TGTGCCAGCAGCCCGGGGGGGGATAGCGAGCAGTACTTC.

This clone was recorded only once. This chain connects TRBV27 to TRBJ1-6, with D maybe TRBD1 (5 bases). The germline V gene has CDR1 MNHEY and CDR2 SMNVEV (reference sequence). The ends were cut back, 0 bases at V and 10 bases at J, with 10 bases in the middle. CDR3 length equals 14 residues. CDR3 nucleotide sequence: TGTGCCAGCAGTTTATCACCGGGGGAATCACCCCTCCACTTT. This encodes CASSLSPGESPLHF.

The rearrangement uses TRBV4-1 and TRBJ1-2; D gene unclear. Germline lookup yields CDR1 MGHRA and CDR2 YSYEKL. The ends were cut back, 4 bases at V and 4 bases at J, with 16 bases in the middle. This CDR3 spans 15 amino acids. The DNA of the CDR3 is TGCGCCAGCAGCCCTATCAACCCAACAGTCTATGGCTACACCTTC. The encoded protein is CASSPINPTVYGYTF.

The rearrangement joins TRBV28 to TRBJ2-5; the match to TRBD1 covers 9 bases. The V gene end was trimmed by 4 bases and the J gene end by 5 bases; junction bases not matched to a gene: 11. Germline V lookup: CDR1 MDHEN, CDR2 SYDVKM. The CDR3 sequence is 16 residues long. This CDR3 reads CASSSSGTGNGETQYF. CDR3 nucleotide sequence: TGTGCCAGCAGTTCATCCGGGACAGGGAATGGCGAGACCCAGTACTTC.

J is TRBJ2-5 and V is TRBV7-8, with D unresolved. The V gene's germline CDR1 is SGHVS and CDR2 FQNEAQ. The CDR3 is 11 amino acids. V lost 5 bases and J 9 bases, leaving 10 bases between the germline ends. CDR3 sequence reads: CASSPTGSQYF. Written as DNA, the CDR3 is TGTGCCAGCAGCCCCACGGGTTCCCAGTACTTC.

The chain uses TRBV9 and TRBJ2-7, with D possibly matching TRBD1 (6 bases). The CDR3 length is 15 residues. V shed 4 bases and J shed 0 bases, with 14 bases lying between them. CDR1 is SGDLS and CDR2 is YYNGEE in the germline V gene. For the CDR3, the DNA is TGTGCCAGCAGCCCAGGACAGCTTTACTCCTACGAGCAGTACTTC. Translated: CASSPGQLYSYEQYF.

The gene calls are TRBV6-5 and TRBJ2-7; D remains ambiguous. Looked up from germline, CDR1 is MNHEY and CDR2 is SVGAGI. The CDR3 runs to 14 residues. Trimming shortened V by 6 bases and J by 5 bases, and 17 bases separated the two germline ends. The CDR3 nucleotides are TGTGCCAGCAGCCACTTCGGCGGTAGGAACGAGCAGTACTTC. The encoded protein is CASSHFGGRNEQYF.

CDR3 bases: TGTGCCAGCAGCTGGGGCGGCCCTGAGCAGTTCTTC. Translating it yields CASSWGGPEQFF. The J gene is TRBJ2-1, the V gene TRBV7-9; tentative D call: TRBD1 (5 bases). The V gene's germline CDR1 is SEHNR and CDR2 FQNEAQ (reference sequence). The V gene lost 4 bases and the J gene lost 9 bases, with 10 bases spanning the gap. The CDR3 is made up of 12 amino acids. The complete variable domain, with remaining parts taken from reference TRBV7-9 and TRBJ2-1, reads DTGVSQNPRHKITKRGQNVTFRCDPISEHNRLYWYRQTLGQGPEFLTYFQNEAQLEKSRLLSDRFSAERPKGSFSTLEIQRTEQGDSAMYLCASSWGGPEQFFGPGTRLTVL.